Sequencing of this TCR beta chain was carried out in a study of blood T cell repertoires in COVID-19. The sample holds a few counts of this clone. Sequenced by immunoSEQ multiplex PCR; TCRdb stores in-frame clones only, minus some. The sample yields 200,000 to 300,000 clones, around 83% seen once. The trim removed 5 bases at V and 2 bases at J, leaving 14 bases unmatched. This CDR3 region has 18 residues. Germline-derived CDR1 and CDR2 are SGHAT and FQNNGV. The chain is built from TRBV11-2 and TRBJ1-5; 8 positions agree with TRBD1. Sequencing input: peripheral blood. The receptor comes from a woman aged 80 or over with acute or convalescent COVID-19. The CDR3 reads CASSNTDRGRGGNQPQHF. CDR3 DNA sequence: TGTGCCAGCAGCAACACCGACAGGGGCCGAGGGGGCAATCAGCCCCAGCATTTT.